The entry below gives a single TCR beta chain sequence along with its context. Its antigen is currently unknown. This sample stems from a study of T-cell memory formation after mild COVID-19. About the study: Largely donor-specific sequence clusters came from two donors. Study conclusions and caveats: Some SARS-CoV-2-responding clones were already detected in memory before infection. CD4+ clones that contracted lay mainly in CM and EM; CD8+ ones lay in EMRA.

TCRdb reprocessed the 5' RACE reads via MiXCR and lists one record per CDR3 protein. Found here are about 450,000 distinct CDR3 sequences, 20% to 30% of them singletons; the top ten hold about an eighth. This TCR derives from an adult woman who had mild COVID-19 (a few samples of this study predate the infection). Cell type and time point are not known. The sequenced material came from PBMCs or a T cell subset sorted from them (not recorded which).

The CDR3 protein is CASSPFDGNTEAFF. As DNA, the CDR3 is TGTGCCAGCAGCCCATTTGATGGGAACACTGAAGCTTTCTTT. The chain couples TRBV27 to TRBJ1-1, with no clear D. The CDR3 covers 14 residues. Looked up from germline, CDR1 is MNHEY and CDR2 is SMNVEV (reference sequence). V was pared by 6 bases and J by 1 base, with 12 bases between.